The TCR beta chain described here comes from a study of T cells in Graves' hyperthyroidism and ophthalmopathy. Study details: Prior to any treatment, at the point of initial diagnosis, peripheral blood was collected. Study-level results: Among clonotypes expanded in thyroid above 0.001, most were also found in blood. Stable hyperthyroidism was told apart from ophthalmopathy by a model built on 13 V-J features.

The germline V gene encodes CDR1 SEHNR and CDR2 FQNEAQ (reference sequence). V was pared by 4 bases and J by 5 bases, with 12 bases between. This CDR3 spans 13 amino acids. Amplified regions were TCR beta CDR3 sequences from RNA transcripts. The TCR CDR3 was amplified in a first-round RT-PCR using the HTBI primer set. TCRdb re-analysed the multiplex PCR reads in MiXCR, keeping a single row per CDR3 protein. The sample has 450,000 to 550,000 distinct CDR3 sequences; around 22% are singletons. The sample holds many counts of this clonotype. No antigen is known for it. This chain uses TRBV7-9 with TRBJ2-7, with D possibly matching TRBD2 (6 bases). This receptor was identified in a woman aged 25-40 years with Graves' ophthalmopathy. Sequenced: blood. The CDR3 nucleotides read TGTGCCAGCAGCTCCCCGTGGGGGGACGAGCAGTACTTC. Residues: CASSSPWGDEQYF.